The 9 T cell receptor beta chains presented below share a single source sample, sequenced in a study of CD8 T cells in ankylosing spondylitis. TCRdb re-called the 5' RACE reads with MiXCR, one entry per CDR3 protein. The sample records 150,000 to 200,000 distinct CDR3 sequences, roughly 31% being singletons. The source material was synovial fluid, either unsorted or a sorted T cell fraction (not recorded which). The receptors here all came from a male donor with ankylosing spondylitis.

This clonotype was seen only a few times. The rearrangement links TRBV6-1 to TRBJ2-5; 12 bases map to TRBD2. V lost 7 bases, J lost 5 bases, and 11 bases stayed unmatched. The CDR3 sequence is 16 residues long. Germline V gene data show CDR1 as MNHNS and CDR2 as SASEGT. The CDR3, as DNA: TGTGCCAGCACCCAAACGACTAGCGGGAGCGGGGAGACCCAGTACTTC. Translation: CASTQTTSGSGETQYF.

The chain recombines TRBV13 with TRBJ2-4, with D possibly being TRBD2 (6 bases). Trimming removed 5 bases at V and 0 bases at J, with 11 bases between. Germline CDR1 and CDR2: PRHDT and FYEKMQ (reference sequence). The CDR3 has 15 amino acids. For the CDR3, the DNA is TGTGCCAGCAGCCCGCCGGGACTAGCCAAAAACATTCAGTACTTC. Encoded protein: CASSPPGLAKNIQYF. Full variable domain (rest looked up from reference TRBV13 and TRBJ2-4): AAGVIQSPRHLIKEKRETATLKCYPIPRHDTVYWYQQGPGQDPQFLISFYEKMQSDKGSIPDRFSAQQFSDYHSELNMSSLELGDSALYFCASSPPGLAKNIQYFGAGTRLSVL.

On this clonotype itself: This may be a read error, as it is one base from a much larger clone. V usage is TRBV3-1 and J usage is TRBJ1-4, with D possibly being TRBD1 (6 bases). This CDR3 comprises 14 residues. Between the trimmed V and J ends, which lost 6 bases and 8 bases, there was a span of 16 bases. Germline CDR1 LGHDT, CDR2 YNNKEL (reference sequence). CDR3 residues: CASRPTRTVEKLFF. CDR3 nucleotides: TGTGCCAGCAGGCCGACCCGGACAGTCGAAAAACTGTTTTTT.

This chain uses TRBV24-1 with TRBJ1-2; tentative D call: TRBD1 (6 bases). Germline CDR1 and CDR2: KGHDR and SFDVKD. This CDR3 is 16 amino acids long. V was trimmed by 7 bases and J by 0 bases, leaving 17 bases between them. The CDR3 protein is CATRLRTDPANYGYTF. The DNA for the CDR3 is TGTGCCACCAGACTTCGGACAGACCCTGCTAACTATGGCTACACCTTC.

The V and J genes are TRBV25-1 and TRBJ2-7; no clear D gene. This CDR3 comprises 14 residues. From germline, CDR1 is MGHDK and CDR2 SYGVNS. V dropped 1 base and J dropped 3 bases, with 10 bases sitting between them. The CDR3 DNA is TGTGCCAGCAGTGAATTCGGACGAGGCTACGAGCAGTACTTC. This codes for CASSEFGRGYEQYF.

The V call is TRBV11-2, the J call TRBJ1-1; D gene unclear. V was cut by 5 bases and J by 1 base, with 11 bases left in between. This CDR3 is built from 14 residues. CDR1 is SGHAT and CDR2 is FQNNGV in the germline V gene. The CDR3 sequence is CASSILAGNTEAFF. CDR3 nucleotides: TGTGCCAGCAGCATTCTAGCAGGGAACACTGAAGCTTTCTTT.

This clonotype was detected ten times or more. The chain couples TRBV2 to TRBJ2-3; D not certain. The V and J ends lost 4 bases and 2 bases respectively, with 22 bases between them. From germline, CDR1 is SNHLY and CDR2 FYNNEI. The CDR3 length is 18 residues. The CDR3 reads CASSATQPSGLTTDTQYF. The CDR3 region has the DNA TGTGCCAGCAGTGCAACCCAGCCATCCGGCCTAACCACAGATACGCAGTATTTT. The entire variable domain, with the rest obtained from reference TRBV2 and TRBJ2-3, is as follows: EPEVTQTPSHQVTQMGQEVILRCVPISNHLYFYWYRQILGQKVEFLVSFYNNEISEKSEIFDDQFSVERPDGSNFTLKIRSTKLEDSAMYFCASSATQPSGLTTDTQYFGPGTRLTVL.

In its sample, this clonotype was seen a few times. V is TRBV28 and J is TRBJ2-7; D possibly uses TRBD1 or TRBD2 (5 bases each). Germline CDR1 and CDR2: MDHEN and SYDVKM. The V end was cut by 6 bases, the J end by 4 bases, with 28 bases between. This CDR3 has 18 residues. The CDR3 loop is CASSSNSGTRFQIYEQYF. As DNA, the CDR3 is TGTGCCAGCAGCTCGAACTCCGGGACCCGATTTCAAATTTACGAGCAGTACTTC. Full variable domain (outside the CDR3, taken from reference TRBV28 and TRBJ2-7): DVKVTQSSRYLVKRTGEKVFLECVQDMDHENMFWYRQDPGLGLRLIYFSYDVKMKEKGDIPEGYSVSREKKERFSLILESASTNQTSMYLCASSSNSGTRFQIYEQYFGPGTRLTVT.

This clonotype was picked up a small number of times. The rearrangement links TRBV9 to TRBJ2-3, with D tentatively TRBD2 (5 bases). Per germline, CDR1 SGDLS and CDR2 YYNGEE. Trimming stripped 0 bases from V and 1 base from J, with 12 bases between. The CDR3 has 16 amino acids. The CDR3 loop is CASSVALAAGTDTQYF. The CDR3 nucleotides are TGTGCCAGCAGCGTAGCCTTAGCAGCGGGCACAGATACGCAGTATTTT. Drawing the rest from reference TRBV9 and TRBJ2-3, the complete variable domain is DSGVTQTPKHLITATGQRVTLRCSPRSGDLSVYWYQQSLDQGLQFLIQYYNGEERAKGNILERFSAQQFPDLHSELNLSSLELGDSALYFCASSVALAAGTDTQYFGPGTRLTVL.